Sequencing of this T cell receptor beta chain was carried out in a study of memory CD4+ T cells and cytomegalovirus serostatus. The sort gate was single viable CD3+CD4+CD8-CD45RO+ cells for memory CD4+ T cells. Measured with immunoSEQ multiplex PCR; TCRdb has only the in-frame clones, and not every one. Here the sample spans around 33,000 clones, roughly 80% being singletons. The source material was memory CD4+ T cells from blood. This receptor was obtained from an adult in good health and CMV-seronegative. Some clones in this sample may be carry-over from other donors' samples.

This CDR3 is CASSLPLNTEAFF. The CDR3 coding sequence is TGTGCCAGCAGCTTACCCCTGAACACTGAAGCTTTCTTT. J is TRBJ1-1 and V is TRBV7-8; no reliable D call. The CDR3 totals 13 residues. Trimming shortened V by 2 bases and J by 0 bases, and 4 bases separated the two germline ends. Germline CDR1 SGHVS, CDR2 FQNEAQ.